The entry below describes one TCR beta chain. Antigen specificity is unknown. The data belong to a study of response to subunit inactivated influenza vaccine. Overall study findings and caveats: Each seasonal influenza vaccination, the authors suggested, recruits few new T cells.

TCRdb re-called the RT-PCR reads with MiXCR, one entry per CDR3 protein. Among roughly 500,000 distinct CDR3 sequences listed, 25% were seen once. The CDR3 length is 15 residues. Germline V gene data show CDR1 as MNHEY and CDR2 as SVGEGT. Trimming took 5 bases from V and 5 from J, leaving 16 bases between them. The specimen was CD4+ T cells sorted from PBMCs, collected roughly 5 days after vaccination. The receptor was derived from a man in his fifties or sixties who received an inactivated influenza vaccine. The V gene is TRBV6-2 or TRBV6-3, the J gene TRBJ1-5, with a weak D call TRBD1 (5 bases). CDR3 amino acids: CASSRAGYEDQPQHF. In DNA, the CDR3 is TGTGCCAGCAGTCGCGCAGGGTATGAGGATCAGCCCCAGCATTTT.